Presented here are 16 T cell receptor beta chains from one specimen sequenced in a study of T cell changes during pregnancy in multiple sclerosis. Sequenced by immunoSEQ multiplex PCR; TCRdb stores in-frame clones only, minus some. The table records more than 75,000 clones, approximately 95% of them present only once. The material sequenced was peripheral blood, taken in the first trimester of pregnancy. The receptors come from a female donor with multiple sclerosis, enrolled in a pregnancy study.

The gene calls are TRBV15 and TRBJ2-1; possible D gene TRBD1, 5 bases. Trimming removed 0 bases at V and 6 bases at J, with 12 bases between. Germline V lookup: CDR1 LNHNV, CDR2 YYDKDF (reference sequence). The CDR3 totals 15 residues. The CDR3 DNA reads TGTGCCACCAGCAGAGAGGGGCTGAGTCTCAATGAGCAGTTCTTC. Translation gives CATSREGLSLNEQFF.

The chain joins TRBV5-1 to TRBJ2-5, with D possibly TRBD1 on 5 matching bases. The CDR3 consists of 15 residues. Per the germline V gene, CDR1 is SGHRS and CDR2 is YFSETQ. V lost 0 bases and J 4 bases, leaving 13 bases between the germline ends. CDR3 bases: TGCGCCAGCAGCTTGGGGGCAGGGATGACAGAGACCCAGTACTTC. Its translation is CASSLGAGMTETQYF.

This clone was counted between two and nine times. As DNA, the CDR3 is TGTGCCAGCACCTCGGGGGGGGCCGTAGGCACTGAAGCTTTCTTT. As protein: CASTSGGAVGTEAFF. The V call is TRBV6-6, the J call TRBJ1-1; a weak D match, TRBD1 (6 bases). Per germline, CDR1 MNHNY and CDR2 SVGAGI (reference sequence). The CDR3 length is 15 residues. The V end was cut by 7 bases, the J end by 4 bases, with 19 bases between.

V and J are TRBV4-3 and TRBJ1-4, with D maybe TRBD1 (6 bases). Per the germline V gene, CDR1 is LGHNA and CDR2 is YSLEER. Trimming stripped 0 bases from V and 4 bases from J, with 9 bases between. CDR3 size: 15 residues. CDR3 sequence (DNA): TGCGCCAGCAGCCAAGATGGGGGCTATAATGAAAAACTGTTTTTT. Its protein is CASSQDGGYNEKLFF.

The V and J genes are TRBV7-9 and TRBJ2-3; the D gene is possibly TRBD1 (6 bases). The ends were cut back, 1 base at V and 1 base at J, with 9 bases in the middle. From germline, CDR1 is SEHNR and CDR2 FQNEAQ (reference sequence). The CDR3 contains 15 residues. The CDR3 reads CASSLGQGRTDTQYF. As DNA, the CDR3 is TGTGCCAGCAGCTTAGGGCAGGGGCGCACAGATACGCAGTATTTT.

The chain combines TRBV28 with TRBJ1-1, with D perhaps matching TRBD1 (5 bases). The CDR3 sequence is 15 residues long. V dropped 0 bases and J dropped 3 bases, with 11 bases sitting between them. Germline loops: CDR1 MDHEN, CDR2 SYDVKM. In DNA, the CDR3 is TGTGCCAGCAGTTTATGGGGGGGTCGGGACACTGAAGCTTTCTTT. Translation gives CASSLWGGRDTEAFF.

The V and J genes are TRBV19 and TRBJ1-1; 8 bases fit TRBD1. After removal of 5 bases from V and 4 bases from J, the junction contained 6 bases not matched to a gene. The CDR3 extends over 14 amino acids. Germline values: CDR1 LNHDA, CDR2 SQIVND (reference sequence). This CDR3 is CASSHGQGPTEAFF. The CDR3, as DNA: TGTGCCAGTAGTCACGGACAGGGACCCACTGAAGCTTTCTTT.

V is TRBV7-8 and J is TRBJ2-1, with a possible D match to TRBD2 (6 bases). The CDR3 contains 16 residues. V shed 5 bases and J shed 7 bases, with 21 bases lying between them. Germline CDR1 is SGHVS and CDR2 is FQNEAQ. CDR3 DNA: TGTGCCAGCAGCGCTATAGCTGGAGGGAGGATTAATGAGCAGTTCTTC. Its protein product is CASSAIAGGRINEQFF.

This rearrangement joins TRBV5-1 to TRBJ2-5; D call uncertain. Germline V CDR1 and CDR2: SGHRS, YFSETQ. The CDR3 has 13 amino acids. V was trimmed by 4 bases and J by 0 bases, leaving 7 bases between them. CDR3 region: CASSLLYQETQYF. Here the CDR3 DNA reads TGCGCCAGCAGCCTGTTGTACCAAGAGACCCAGTACTTC.

This clone has more than one count but fewer than ten. At one end, the junction sequence differs from germline, possibly due to a read error. This rearrangement joins TRBV2 to TRBJ1-5, with 8 bases aligning to TRBD1. The CDR3 loop spans 15 amino acids. Per the germline V gene, CDR1 is SNHLY and CDR2 is FYNNEI. The CDR3: CASREGQGRNQPQHF. As DNA, the CDR3 is TGTGCCAGCAGGGAAGGACAGGGACGCAATCAGCCCCAGCATTTT.

This sequence joins TRBV9 and TRBJ2-7; TRBD2 matches at 9 bases. The CDR3 runs to 14 residues. After removal of 3 bases from V and 7 bases from J, the junction contained 8 bases not matched to a gene. CDR1 is SGDLS, CDR2 YYNGEE, per germline. The CDR3, as DNA: TGTGCCAGCAGCGGGCAGCGGGAGGTAGATGAGCAGTACTTC. Translating gives CASSGQREVDEQYF.

This chain uses TRBV7-9 with TRBJ1-1; D perhaps matches TRBD1 (5 bases). The CDR3 consists of 14 residues. Germline loops: CDR1 SEHNR, CDR2 FQNEAQ (reference sequence). The germline V and J ends were trimmed by 2 bases and 3 bases, with 10 bases remaining between them. The CDR3 nucleotides read TGTGCCAGCAGCTTAACAGGCACCGACACTGAAGCTTTCTTT. This codes for CASSLTGTDTEAFF.

In this sample, this clone turned up a few times. The chain carries TRBV14 and TRBJ1-4; D gene unclear. This CDR3 spans 16 amino acids. Trimming took off 4 bases at V and 0 bases at J, with 12 bases between the two ends. Germline V gene data show CDR1 as SGHDN and CDR2 as FVKESK. The CDR3 sequence: CASSPSGGATNEKLFF. CDR3 bases: TGTGCCAGCAGCCCCTCCGGCGGGGCAACTAATGAAAAACTGTTTTTT.

This rearrangement joins TRBV6-4 to TRBJ1-2; 7 nucleotides match TRBD1. V was pared by 7 bases and J by 4 bases, with 12 bases of the junction left unmatched. The CDR3 spans 15 residues. The V gene's germline CDR1 is MRHNA and CDR2 SNTAGT. The CDR3 DNA reads TGTGCCAGCACGGATTTTCCGGGACAGCTCTATGGCTACACCTTC. Protein: CASTDFPGQLYGYTF.

The chain uses TRBV9 and TRBJ2-2; 7 bases map to TRBD2. Trimming at V came to 4 bases and at J to 5 bases, leaving 14 bases not matched to a gene. Germline lookup yields CDR1 SGDLS and CDR2 YYNGEE. The CDR3 extends over 17 amino acids. CDR3 in amino acids: CASSPGPGGGYTGELFF. The CDR3 DNA reads as TGTGCCAGCAGCCCGGGCCCTGGCGGGGGATATACCGGGGAGCTGTTTTTT.

The V gene is TRBV5-4, the J gene TRBJ2-7; 10 bases are a match to TRBD2. V gave up 3 bases and J gave up 4 bases; unmatched junction bases: 7. The germline V gene encodes CDR1 SGHNT and CDR2 YYREEE (reference sequence). The length of the CDR3 is 15 residues. The CDR3 nucleotides are TGTGCCAGCAGCTACTTAGCGGGGGGAGGTTACGAGCAGTACTTC. This sequence encodes CASSYLAGGGYEQYF.